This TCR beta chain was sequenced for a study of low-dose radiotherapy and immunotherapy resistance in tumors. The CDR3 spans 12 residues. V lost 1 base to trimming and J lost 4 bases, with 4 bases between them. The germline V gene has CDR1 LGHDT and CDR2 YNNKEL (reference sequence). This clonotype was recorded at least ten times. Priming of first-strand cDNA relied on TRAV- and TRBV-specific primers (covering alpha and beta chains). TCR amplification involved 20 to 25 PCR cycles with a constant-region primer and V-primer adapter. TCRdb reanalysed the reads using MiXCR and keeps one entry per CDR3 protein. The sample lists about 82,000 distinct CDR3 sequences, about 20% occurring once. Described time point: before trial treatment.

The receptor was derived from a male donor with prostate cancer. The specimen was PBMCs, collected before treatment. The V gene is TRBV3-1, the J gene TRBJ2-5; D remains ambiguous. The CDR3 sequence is CASSQVGETQYF. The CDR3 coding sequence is TGTGCCAGCAGCCAAGTAGGAGAGACCCAGTACTTC.